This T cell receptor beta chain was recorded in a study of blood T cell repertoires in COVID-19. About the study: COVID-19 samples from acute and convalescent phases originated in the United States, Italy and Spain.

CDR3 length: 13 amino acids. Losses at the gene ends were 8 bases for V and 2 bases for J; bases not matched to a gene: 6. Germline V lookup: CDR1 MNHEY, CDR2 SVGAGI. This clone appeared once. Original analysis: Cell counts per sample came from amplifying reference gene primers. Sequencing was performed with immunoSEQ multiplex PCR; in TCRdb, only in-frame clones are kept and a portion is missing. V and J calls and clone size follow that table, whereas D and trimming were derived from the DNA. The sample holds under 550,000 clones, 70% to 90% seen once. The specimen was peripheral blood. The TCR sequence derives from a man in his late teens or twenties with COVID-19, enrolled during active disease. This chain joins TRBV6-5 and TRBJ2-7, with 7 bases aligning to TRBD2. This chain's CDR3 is CASQSLAAYEQYF. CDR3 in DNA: TGTGCCAGCCAAAGTCTAGCGGCCTACGAGCAGTACTTC.